Described below is a single TCR delta chain sequence and its context. The antigen is undetermined. Germline trimming cut 1 base from V and 4 bases from J; bases unmatched to any gene: 31. Germline V gene lookup returns CDR1 TSWWSYY and CDR2 QGS. This CDR3 contains 25 residues. This entry belongs to a study of Vδ1+ human thymocytes. RNA was extracted from the cells and then reverse transcribed. Multiplex PCR used pooled V-gene forward primers and a constant-region reverse primer to amplify CDR3s. TCRdb reran clone calling via CATT on the multiplex PCR reads. Of tens of thousands of delta-chain clones in the sample, about 29% were seen once. Thymocytes were sorted as CD3+ TCRVdelta1+ TCRVdelta2- after alphabeta T cell depletion. Study-wide results and caveats: Donors shared many TRG clonotypes but few TRD clonotypes. Despite high sort purity, about 19% of thymic T cell receptor delta sequences were Vdelta2. In the thymus, TRG and TRD repertoires looked highly polyclonal with Gaussian CDR3 lengths.

The J gene is TRDJ1, the V gene TRDV1; 12 bases align to TRDD3. This TCR was sampled from a boy under two years old who had congenital heart surgery. Source material: Vdelta1+ gamma-delta thymocytes from the thymus. Indicated subset: FACS-sorted CD3+ TCRalphabeta- TCRVdelta1+ TCRVdelta2- thymocytes. The CDR3 nucleotides read TGTGCTCTTGGGGAACAAACCCTAGATCCTTCCTACCGGTACTGGGGGATACTTTCTGGCGATAAACTCATCTTT. It is translated as CALGEQTLDPSYRYWGILSGDKLIF.